What follows are 14 T cell receptor beta chains derived from one specimen sequenced in a study of blood T cell repertoires in COVID-19. Using immunoSEQ multiplex PCR, the repertoire was profiled, and TCRdb retains in-frame clones only, with some absent. The sample lists some 270,000 clones, around 90% occurring once. The sample consisted of peripheral blood. These receptors came from a woman in her sixties or seventies with COVID-19, enrolled during active disease.

The V and J genes are TRBV7-2 and TRBJ1-5, with a weak D call TRBD1 (6 bases). Germline CDR1 and CDR2: SGHTA and FQGNSA. This CDR3 comprises 16 residues. Trimming cost V 4 bases and J 2 bases, with 15 bases left between them. The CDR3 bases are TGTGCCAGCAGCTCCGGGGGGCTAAGGGGCAATCAGCCCCAGCATTTT. Its protein is CASSSGGLRGNQPQHF. Looking up the rest from reference TRBV7-2 and TRBJ1-5 gives the full variable domain: GAGVSQSPSNKVTEKGKDVELRCDPISGHTALYWYRQSLGQGLEFLIYFQGNSAPDKSGLPSDRFSAERTGGSVSTLTIQRTQQEDSAVYLCASSSGGLRGNQPQHFGDGTRLSIL.

This sequence joins TRBV9 and TRBJ2-3, with D possibly matching TRBD2 (6 bases). CDR1 is SGDLS and CDR2 is YYNGEE in the germline V gene. V was clipped by 0 bases and J by 1 base, with 9 bases between them. This CDR3 spans 15 amino acids. The CDR3 region has the DNA TGTGCCAGCAGCGTAGGAGGAGGGGGCACAGATACGCAGTATTTT. Translating it yields CASSVGGGGTDTQYF.

This sequence joins TRBV19 and TRBJ1-6, with no clear D. Germline lookup yields CDR1 LNHDA and CDR2 SQIVND (reference sequence). V dropped 1 base and J dropped 6 bases, with 7 bases sitting between them. The CDR3 runs 14 residues. The DNA for the CDR3 is TGTGCCAGTAGTATAGGACGGGGTAATTCACCCCTCCACTTT. This codes for CASSIGRGNSPLHF.

The rearrangement links TRBV14 to TRBJ2-1; TRBD2 matches 7 bases. The V segment lost 0 bases and the J segment 9 bases; nucleotides outside the gene matches: 2. This CDR3 spans 13 amino acids. The germline V gene has CDR1 SGHDN and CDR2 FVKESK. Here the CDR3 DNA reads TGTGCCAGCAGCCAAGATGGGGGGGGTGAGCAGTTCTTC. It codes for CASSQDGGGEQFF.

This CDR3 is CASSLMGPGSYEQYF. The CDR3 DNA reads as TGTGCCAGCAGCTTGATGGGCCCGGGGTCTTACGAGCAGTACTTC. The chain couples TRBV5-5 to TRBJ2-7; tentative D call: TRBD2 (5 bases). The V gene's germline CDR1 is SGHKS and CDR2 YYEKEE (reference sequence). The CDR3 is 15 residues long. The V gene lost 1 base and the J gene lost 4 bases, with 15 bases spanning the gap.

The chain joins TRBV4-1 to TRBJ1-6; D perhaps matches TRBD1 (5 bases). This CDR3 has 16 residues. V lost 1 base, J lost 10 bases, and 17 bases lay in between. Germline V gene data show CDR1 as MGHRA and CDR2 as YSYEKL. The CDR3 nucleotides are TGCGCCAGCAGCCAAGGCGGGGGACCTGGGGAGTCACCCCTCCACTTT. Translating it yields CASSQGGGPGESPLHF.

The chain recombines TRBV2 with TRBJ2-1, with TRBD1 matching over 12 bases. The V segment lost 6 bases and the J segment 15 bases; nucleotides outside the gene matches: 12. The CDR3 spans 14 residues. Germline V gene lookup returns CDR1 SNHLY and CDR2 FYNNEI. The CDR3 nucleotides are TGTGCCAGCAGGAGGGGACAGGGGGCCGCCCTGACGTTCTTC. The encoded protein is CASRRGQGAALTFF.

This sequence joins TRBV5-3 and TRBJ2-2, with TRBD1 matching 7 bases. TRBV5-3 is an ORF for which the function is uncertain. The CDR3 length is 16 residues. J lost 4 bases, V lost 0 bases, and 6 bases had no gene match. In nucleotides, the CDR3 is TGTGCCAGAAGCTTGGTACAGGGGCGCGGCACCGGGGAGCTGTTTTTT. This codes for CARSLVQGRGTGELFF.

The CDR3 DNA reads TGTGCCAGCAGCTCACAGCCCCAGCATTTT. Its protein product is CASSSQPQHF. The rearrangement uses TRBV7-7 and TRBJ1-5; the D is unclear. Per the germline V gene, CDR1 is SSHAT and CDR2 is FNYEAQ (reference sequence). V gave up 4 bases and J gave up 7 bases, with 2 bases separating them. The CDR3 consists of 10 residues.

V and J are TRBV20-1 and TRBJ2-1; 15 positions agree with TRBD2. Germline V gene lookup returns CDR1 DFQATT and CDR2 SNEGSKA (reference sequence). J lost 7 bases, V lost 3 bases, and 16 bases had no gene match. The CDR3 sequence is 19 residues long. The CDR3 bases are TGCAGTGCTAGTTCGGGGTTGGGGACTAGCGGGGGGCAGGGTAATGAGCAGTTCTTC. Translation: CSASSGLGTSGGQGNEQFF.

This chain uses TRBV11-2 with TRBJ1-1, with a weak D call TRBD1 (6 bases). Germline lookup yields CDR1 SGHAT and CDR2 FQNNGV. The CDR3 has 14 amino acids. Trimming stripped 3 bases from V and 4 bases from J, with 12 bases between. The chain's CDR3 is CASSFVIRGTEAFF. CDR3 nucleotide sequence: TGTGCCAGCAGCTTTGTTATCAGGGGCACTGAAGCTTTCTTT.

This chain joins TRBV5-1 and TRBJ1-1; D might be TRBD1 (5 bases). V lost 1 base and J lost 7, with 8 bases in between. Per germline, CDR1 SGHRS and CDR2 YFSETQ. The CDR3 consists of 12 residues. CDR3 nucleotide sequence: TGCGCCAGCAGCTTGACAGACAGTGAAGCTTTCTTT. Residues: CASSLTDSEAFF.

CDR3 DNA sequence: TGTGCCAGCAGAAGGACAAAAGATAATTCACCCCTCCACTTT. Translation: CASRRTKDNSPLHF. The chain joins TRBV4-2 to TRBJ1-6; TRBD1 is a possible D gene (5 bases). The CDR3 covers 14 residues. The germline V gene encodes CDR1 LGHNA and CDR2 YNFKEQ. The V end lost 6 bases, the J end lost 5 bases, and 11 bases lay between the germline ends.

The V call is TRBV19, the J call TRBJ2-7; 7 bases line up with TRBD2. With 3 bases clipped from V and 4 bases from J, the junction kept 6 bases outside the gene matches. The CDR3 loop spans 14 amino acids. The germline V gene has CDR1 LNHDA and CDR2 SQIVND (reference sequence). The CDR3 nucleotides read TGTGCCAGTAGTATCTGGGAGGGAGCTTACGAGCAGTACTTC. Amino acid sequence: CASSIWEGAYEQYF.